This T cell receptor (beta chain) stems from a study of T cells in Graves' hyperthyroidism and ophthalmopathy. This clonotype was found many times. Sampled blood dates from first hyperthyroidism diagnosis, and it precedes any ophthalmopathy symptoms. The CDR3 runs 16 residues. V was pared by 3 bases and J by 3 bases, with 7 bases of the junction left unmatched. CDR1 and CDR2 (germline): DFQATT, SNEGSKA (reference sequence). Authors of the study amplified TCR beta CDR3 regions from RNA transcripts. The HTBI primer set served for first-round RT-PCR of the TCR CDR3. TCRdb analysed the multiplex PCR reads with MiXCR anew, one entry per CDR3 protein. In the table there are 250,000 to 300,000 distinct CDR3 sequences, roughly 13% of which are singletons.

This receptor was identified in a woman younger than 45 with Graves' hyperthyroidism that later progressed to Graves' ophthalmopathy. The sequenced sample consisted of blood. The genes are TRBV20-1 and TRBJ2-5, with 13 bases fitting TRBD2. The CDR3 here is CSASGTSGTGEETQYF. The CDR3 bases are TGCAGTGCTAGTGGGACTAGCGGGACTGGGGAAGAGACCCAGTACTTC.